This TCR beta chain was found in a study of cytomegalovirus exposure and HLA in healthy donors. Some clones are missing from TCRdb's copy, which holds only in-frame ones; the method was immunoSEQ multiplex PCR. The table shows some 240,000 clones, with 86% occurring only once. This clone appeared a single time. This CDR3 is built from 21 residues. The donors were members of the roughly 120-subject validation cohort (separate from the approximately 730-subject first cohort). V gene TRBV21-1 combines with J gene TRBJ1-2; TRBD1, the table's D call, lacks a check against the DNA. TRBV21-1 is designated a pseudogene. The sequence was obtained from a woman aged 25 to 39 in good health and CMV-seropositive. Sequenced input: PBMCs. CDR3 DNA: TGTGCCAGCAGCAAATTATCGGCGTCGGACAGGGTGCACGTCGGCTCGGGGGGCTACACCTTC. Its protein is CASSKLSASDRVHVGSGGYTF.